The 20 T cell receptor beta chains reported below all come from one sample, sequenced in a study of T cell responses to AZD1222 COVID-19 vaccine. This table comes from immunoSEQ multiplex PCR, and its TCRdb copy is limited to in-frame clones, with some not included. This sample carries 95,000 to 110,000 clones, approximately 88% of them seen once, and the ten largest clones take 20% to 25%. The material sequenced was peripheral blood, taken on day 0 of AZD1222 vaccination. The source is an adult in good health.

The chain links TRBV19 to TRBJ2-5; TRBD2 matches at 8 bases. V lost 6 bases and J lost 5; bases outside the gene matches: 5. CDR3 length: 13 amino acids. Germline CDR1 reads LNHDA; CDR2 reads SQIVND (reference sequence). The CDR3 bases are TGTGCCAGTAGAAAGCGGGAGCCCGAGACCCAGTACTTC. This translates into CASRKREPETQYF.

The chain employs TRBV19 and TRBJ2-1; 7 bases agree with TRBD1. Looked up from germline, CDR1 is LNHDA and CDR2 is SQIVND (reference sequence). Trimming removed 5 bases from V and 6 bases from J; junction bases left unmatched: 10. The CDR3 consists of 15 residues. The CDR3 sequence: CASSARDRQSNEQFF. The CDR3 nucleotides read TGTGCCAGTAGTGCCCGGGACAGACAAAGCAATGAGCAGTTCTTC.

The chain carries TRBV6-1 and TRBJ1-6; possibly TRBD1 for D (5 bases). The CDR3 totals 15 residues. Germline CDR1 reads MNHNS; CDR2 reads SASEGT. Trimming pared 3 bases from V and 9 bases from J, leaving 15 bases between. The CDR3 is CASSDPGYGGSPLHF. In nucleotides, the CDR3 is TGTGCCAGCAGTGATCCGGGCTATGGGGGTTCACCCCTCCACTTT.

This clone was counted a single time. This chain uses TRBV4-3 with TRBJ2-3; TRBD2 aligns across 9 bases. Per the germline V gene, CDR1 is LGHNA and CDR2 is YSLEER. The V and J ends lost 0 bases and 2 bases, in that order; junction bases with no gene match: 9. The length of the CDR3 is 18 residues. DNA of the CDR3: TGCGCCAGCAGCCAAGATTTCCCGGCGGGGGGGACCACAGATACGCAGTATTTT. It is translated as CASSQDFPAGGTTDTQYF.

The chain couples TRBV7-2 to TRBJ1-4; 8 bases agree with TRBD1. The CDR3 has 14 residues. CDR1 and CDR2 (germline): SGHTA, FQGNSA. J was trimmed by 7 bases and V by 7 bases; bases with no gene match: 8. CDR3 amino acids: CASTSRQGREKLFF. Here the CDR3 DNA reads TGTGCCAGCACCTCTAGACAGGGGCGTGAAAAACTGTTTTTT.

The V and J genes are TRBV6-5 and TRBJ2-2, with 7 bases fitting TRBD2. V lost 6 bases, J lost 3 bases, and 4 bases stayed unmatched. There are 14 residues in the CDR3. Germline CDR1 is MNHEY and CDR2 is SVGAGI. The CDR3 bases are TGTGCCAGCAGCAACGGGGGGTACACCGGGGAGCTGTTTTTT. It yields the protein CASSNGGYTGELFF.

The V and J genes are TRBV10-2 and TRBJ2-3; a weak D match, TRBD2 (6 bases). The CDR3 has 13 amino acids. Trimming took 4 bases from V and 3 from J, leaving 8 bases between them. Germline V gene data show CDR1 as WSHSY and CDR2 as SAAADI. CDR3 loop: CASSGRETDTQYF. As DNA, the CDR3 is TGCGCCAGCAGTGGCCGGGAGACAGATACGCAGTATTTT.

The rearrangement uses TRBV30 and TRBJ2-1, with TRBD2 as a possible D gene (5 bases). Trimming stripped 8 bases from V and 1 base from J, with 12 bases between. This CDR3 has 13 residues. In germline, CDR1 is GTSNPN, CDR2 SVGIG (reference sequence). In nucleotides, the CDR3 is TGTGCCAGTATTCTAGCTTCCTACAATGAGCAGTTCTTC. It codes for CASILASYNEQFF. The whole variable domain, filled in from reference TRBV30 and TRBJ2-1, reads SQTIHQWPATLVQPVGSPLSLECTVEGTSNPNLYWYRQAAGRGLQLLFYSVGIGQISSEVPQNLSASRPQDRQFILSSKKLLLSDSGFYLCASILASYNEQFFGPGTRLTVL.

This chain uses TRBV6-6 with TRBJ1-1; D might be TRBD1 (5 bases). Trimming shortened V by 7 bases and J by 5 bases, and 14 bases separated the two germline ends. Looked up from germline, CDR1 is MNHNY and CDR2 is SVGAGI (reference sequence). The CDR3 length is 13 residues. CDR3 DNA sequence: TGTGCCAGCACCTACCTGGGGGGTACTGAAGCTTTCTTT. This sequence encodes CASTYLGGTEAFF.

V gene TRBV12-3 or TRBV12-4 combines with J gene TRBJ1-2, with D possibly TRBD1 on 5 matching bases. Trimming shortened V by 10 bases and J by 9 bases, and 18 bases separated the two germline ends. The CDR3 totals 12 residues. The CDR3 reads CANQGIEGSYTF. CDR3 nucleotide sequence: TGTGCCAACCAGGGCATAGAAGGTAGCTACACCTTC.

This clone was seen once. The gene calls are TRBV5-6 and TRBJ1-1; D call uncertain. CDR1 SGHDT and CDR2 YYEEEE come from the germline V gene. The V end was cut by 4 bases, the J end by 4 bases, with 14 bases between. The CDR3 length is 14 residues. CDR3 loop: CASSVGGFGTEAFF. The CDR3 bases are TGTGCCAGCAGCGTGGGAGGGTTCGGCACTGAAGCTTTCTTT.

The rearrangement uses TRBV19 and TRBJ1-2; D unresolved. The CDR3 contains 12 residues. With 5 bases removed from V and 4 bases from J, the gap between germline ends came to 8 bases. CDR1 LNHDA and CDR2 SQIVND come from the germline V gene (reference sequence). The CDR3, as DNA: TGTGCCAGTAGTTACGCGGCCTATGGCTACACCTTC. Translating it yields CASSYAAYGYTF.

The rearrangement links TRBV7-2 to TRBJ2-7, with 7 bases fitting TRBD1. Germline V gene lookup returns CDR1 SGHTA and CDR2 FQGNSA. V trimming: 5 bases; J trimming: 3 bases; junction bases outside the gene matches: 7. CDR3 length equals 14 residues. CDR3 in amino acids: CASSSSGQSYEQYF. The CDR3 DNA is TGTGCCAGCAGCAGCTCGGGACAGAGCTACGAGCAGTACTTC.

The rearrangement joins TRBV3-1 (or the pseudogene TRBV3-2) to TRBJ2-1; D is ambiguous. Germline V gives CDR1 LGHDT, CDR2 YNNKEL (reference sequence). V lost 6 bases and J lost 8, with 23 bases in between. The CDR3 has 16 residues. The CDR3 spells CASSRDLGSQNYEQFF. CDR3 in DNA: TGTGCCAGCAGTCGCGATTTGGGATCTCAGAACTATGAGCAGTTCTTC.

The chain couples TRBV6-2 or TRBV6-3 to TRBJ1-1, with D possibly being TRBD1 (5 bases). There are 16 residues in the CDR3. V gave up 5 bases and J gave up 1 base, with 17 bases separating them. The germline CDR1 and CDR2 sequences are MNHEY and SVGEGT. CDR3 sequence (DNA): TGTGCCAGCAGTCGTGCCCGTTTGGGGGGGAACACTGAAGCTTTCTTT. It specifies CASSRARLGGNTEAFF.

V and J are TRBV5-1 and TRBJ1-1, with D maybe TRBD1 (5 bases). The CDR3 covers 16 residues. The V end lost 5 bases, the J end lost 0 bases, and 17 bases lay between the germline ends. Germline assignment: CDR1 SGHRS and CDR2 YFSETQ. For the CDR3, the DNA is TGCGCCAGCAGATTTGGGGGGTCCTCCATGAACACTGAAGCTTTCTTT. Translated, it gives CASRFGGSSMNTEAFF.

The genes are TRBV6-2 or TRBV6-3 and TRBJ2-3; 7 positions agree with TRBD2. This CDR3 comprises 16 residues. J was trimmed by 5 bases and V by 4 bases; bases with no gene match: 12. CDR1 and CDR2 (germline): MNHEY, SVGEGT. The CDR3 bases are TGTGCCAGCAGTTCTATTAAGACTAGCCGTGGAGATACGCAGTATTTT. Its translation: CASSSIKTSRGDTQYF.

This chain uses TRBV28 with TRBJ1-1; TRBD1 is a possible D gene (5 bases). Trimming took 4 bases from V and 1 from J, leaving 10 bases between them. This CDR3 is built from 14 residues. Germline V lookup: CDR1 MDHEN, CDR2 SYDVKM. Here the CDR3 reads CASSWGTENTEAFF. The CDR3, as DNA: TGTGCCAGCAGTTGGGGGACGGAGAACACTGAAGCTTTCTTT.

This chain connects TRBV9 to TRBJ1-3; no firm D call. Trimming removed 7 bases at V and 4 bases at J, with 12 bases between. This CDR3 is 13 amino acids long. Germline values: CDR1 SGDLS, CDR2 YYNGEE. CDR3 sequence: CASRPREGNTIYF. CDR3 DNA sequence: TGTGCCAGCCGCCCTCGTGAAGGAAACACCATATATTTT.

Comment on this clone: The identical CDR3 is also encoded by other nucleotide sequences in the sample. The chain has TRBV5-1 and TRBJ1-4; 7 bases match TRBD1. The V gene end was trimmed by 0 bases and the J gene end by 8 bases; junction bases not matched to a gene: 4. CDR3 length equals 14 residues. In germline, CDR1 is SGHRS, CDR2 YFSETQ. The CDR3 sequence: CASSLGQGDEKLFF. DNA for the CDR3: TGCGCCAGCAGCTTGGGACAGGGTGACGAAAAACTGTTTTTT.